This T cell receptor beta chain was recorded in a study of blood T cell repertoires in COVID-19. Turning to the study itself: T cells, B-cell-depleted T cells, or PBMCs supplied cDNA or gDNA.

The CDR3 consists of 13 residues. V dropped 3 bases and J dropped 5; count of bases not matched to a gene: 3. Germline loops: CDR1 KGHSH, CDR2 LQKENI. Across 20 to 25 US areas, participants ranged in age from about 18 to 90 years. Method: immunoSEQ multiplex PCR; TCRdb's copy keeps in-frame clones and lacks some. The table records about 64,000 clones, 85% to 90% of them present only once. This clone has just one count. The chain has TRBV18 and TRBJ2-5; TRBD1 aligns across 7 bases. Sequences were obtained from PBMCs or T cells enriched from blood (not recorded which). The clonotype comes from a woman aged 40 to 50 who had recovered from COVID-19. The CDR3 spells CASSPSRGETQYF. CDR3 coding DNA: TGTGCCAGCTCACCTTCCAGGGGGGAGACCCAGTACTTC.